These T cell receptor beta chains were read from a single sample in a study of spatial heterogeneity in lung cancer. TCRdb analysed the 5' RACE reads with MiXCR anew, one entry per CDR3 protein. The sample has 4,500 to 6,000 distinct CDR3 sequences, 10% to 15% seen once. Sequenced here: normal lung tissue next to the tumor, sampled at surgery. These receptors all stem from a female donor with early-stage non-small cell lung cancer. The CDR3 runs from the conserved cysteine through the conserved F or W. D genes are given only for firm matches. Size values are once, few and many counts, or a class for expanded clones, and some rows have none.

D | J | length | size | V | DNA | CDR3
- | TRBJ2-7 | 17 | few | TRBV12-3/TRBV12-4 | TGTGCCAGCAGTTCGCTAATGGGGGGTCGAAGCTCCTACGAGCAGTACTTC | CASSSLMGGRSSYEQYF
- | TRBJ1-5 | 12 | medium-sized | TRBV12-3/TRBV12-4 | TGTGCCAGCAGTTTGCCACAGCAGCCCCAGCATTTT | CASSLPQQPQHF
- | TRBJ2-1 | 14 | medium-sized | TRBV3-1 | TGTGCCAGCAGCCAAATGAGCGGGCACCTTGTACAGTTCTTC | CASSQMSGHLVQFF
- | TRBJ1-1 | 13 | - | TRBV7-6 | TGTGCCAGCAGCAGGGACACGAACACTGAAGCTTTCTTT | CASSRDTNTEAFF
- | TRBJ1-3 | 16 | medium-sized | TRBV6-2/TRBV6-3 | TGTGCCAGCAGTTACTCCTCGACCGGGACTGGAAACACCATATATTTT | CASSYSSTGTGNTIYF
- | TRBJ2-1 | 13 | many | TRBV20-1 | TGCATCCCATCCGGGGGCTCCTACAATGAGCAGTTCTTC | CIPSGGSYNEQFF
- | TRBJ1-2 | 17 | - | TRBV10-3 | TGTGCCATCAGTGAATCAGCCCTAGGGCAAGCTAACTATGGCTACACCTTC | CAISESALGQANYGYTF
- | TRBJ2-3 | 15 | few | TRBV11-1 | TGTGCCAGCAGCCCCGTACAGGTGGGCACAGATACGCAGTATTTT | CASSPVQVGTDTQYF
- | TRBJ2-1 | 11 | many | TRBV30 | TGTGCCTGGAGTGTAGGCACCGGGAGATTCTTC | CAWSVGTGRFF
- | TRBJ2-2 | 15 | many | TRBV9 | TGTGCCAGCAGCGCTCTCAGGACGGACACCGGGGAGCTGTTTTTT | CASSALRTDTGELFF
- | TRBJ1-1 | 13 | many | TRBV5-6 | TGTGCCAGCAGCGCGACGGCCGGGACGGAAGCTTTCTTT | CASSATAGTEAFF
TRBD1 | TRBJ2-1 | 14 | once | TRBV7-3 | TGTGCCAGCAGCTCAGGGACAGGGGGCAATGAGCAGTTCTTC | CASSSGTGGNEQFF
- | TRBJ1-6 | 14 | - | TRBV7-2 | TGTGCCAGCAGCTTAGCGGACAACAGCACACCCCTCCACTTT | CASSLADNSTPLHF
TRBD1 | TRBJ1-6 | 14 | medium-sized | TRBV6-5 | TGTGCCAGCTCTGGACAGGGTTCTAATTCACCCCTCCACTTT | CASSGQGSNSPLHF
- | TRBJ1-2 | 13 | - | TRBV19 | TGTGCCAGTCGACAGCTAGCTGACTATGGCTACACCTTC | CASRQLADYGYTF
TRBD1 | TRBJ1-1 | 15 | - | TRBV11-1 | TGTGCCAGCAGCTTCGGGACAGGGGTCAACACTGAAGCTTTCTTT | CASSFGTGVNTEAFF
TRBD2 | TRBJ2-1 | 13 | medium-sized | TRBV30 | TGTGCCTGGGCGACTAGCGGGAGCGATGAGCAGTTCTTC | CAWATSGSDEQFF
- | TRBJ1-1 | 13 | many | TRBV5-5 | TGTGCCAGCAGCCAGATTACTAACACTGAAGCTTTCTTT | CASSQITNTEAFF
- | TRBJ2-6 | 16 | large | TRBV28 | TGTGCCAGCTTTACGGCCGGAGCCTCTGGGGCCAACGTCCTGACTTTC | CASFTAGASGANVLTF
- | TRBJ1-1 | 14 | - | TRBV11-2 | TGTGCCAGCAGCTCCCTGTACGGGAACACTGAAGCTTTCTTT | CASSSLYGNTEAFF
- | TRBJ2-7 | 11 | - | TRBV27 | TGTGCCAGCAGTCATAGGTACGAGCAGTACTTC | CASSHRYEQYF
TRBD2 | TRBJ2-3 | 17 | few | TRBV27 | TGTGCCAGCAGCCCGCGAGGGACTAGCGGGGGTTTTGATACGCAGTATTTT | CASSPRGTSGGFDTQYF
TRBD2 | TRBJ2-3 | 18 | medium-sized | TRBV20-1 | TGCAGTGCTAGAGTTCCCTTGGGTAGCGGGGAGTTCGGAGATACGCAGTATTTT | CSARVPLGSGEFGDTQYF
- | TRBJ1-5 | 14 | medium-sized | TRBV10-2 | TGCGCCAGCAGTGTAACTCAGGGTAGTCAGCCCCAGCATTTT | CASSVTQGSQPQHF
- | TRBJ1-4 | 15 | many | TRBV5-1 | TGCGCCAGCAGCTTGGAGGGGAATCCGGAGGAAAAACTGTTTTTT | CASSLEGNPEEKLFF
TRBD2 | TRBJ2-1 | 16 | - | TRBV5-1 | TGCGCCAGCAGCTTGGATGGACTAGCGGGATACAATGAGCAGTTCTTC | CASSLDGLAGYNEQFF
TRBD2 | TRBJ2-1 | 15 | medium-sized | TRBV6-1 | TGTGCCAGCAGAGGGACTAGCGGGAGTTACAATGAGCAGTTCTTC | CASRGTSGSYNEQFF
TRBD1 | TRBJ1-2 | 13 | many | TRBV5-1 | TGCGCCAGCAGCCTTCAGGACAGGGACGGCTACACCTTC | CASSLQDRDGYTF
- | TRBJ2-1 | 15 | few | TRBV28 | TGTGCCAGCAGTTTAGGGACGAGCTCCTACAATGAGCAGTTCTTC | CASSLGTSSYNEQFF
TRBD1 | TRBJ1-3 | 16 | many | TRBV3-1 | TGTGCCAGCAGCGAAGACGACAGGGGCGGTGGAAACACCATATATTTT | CASSEDDRGGGNTIYF
- | TRBJ1-5 | 11 | many | TRBV28 | TGTGCCAGCAGTCCCCCGGGGCGTCCGCATTTT | CASSPPGRPHF
TRBD2 | TRBJ2-1 | 15 | medium-sized | TRBV7-3 | TGTGCCAGCAGCTTAAATTTGGTAGCGGGGGCCCAACAGTTCTTC | CASSLNLVAGAQQFF
TRBD1 | TRBJ2-7 | 14 | many | TRBV9 | TGTGCCAGCAGCGTCAGGGGGCGAGACTACGAGCAGTACTTC | CASSVRGRDYEQYF
TRBD1 | TRBJ2-7 | 14 | medium-sized | TRBV6-2/TRBV6-3 | TGTGCCAGCAGTTCGGGACAGGGCCCCTACGAGCAGTACTTC | CASSSGQGPYEQYF
- | TRBJ1-5 | 12 | medium-sized | TRBV20-1 | TGCAGTGCTAGTTGGCAGAATCAGCCCCAGCATTTT | CSASWQNQPQHF
TRBD2 | TRBJ2-3 | 17 | many | TRBV9 | TGTGCCAGCAGCGTAGAGGCGGGAGAGATTATATCAGATACGCAGTATTTT | CASSVEAGEIISDTQYF
- | TRBJ1-2 | 13 | many | TRBV6-2/TRBV6-3 | TGTGCCAGCTCGGGACGGAACTTCTATGGCTACACCTTC | CASSGRNFYGYTF
- | TRBJ1-2 | 14 | medium-sized | TRBV20-1 | TGCAGTGCTAGTTGGTCTGAATCCCCCTATGGCTACACCTTC | CSASWSESPYGYTF
- | TRBJ2-1 | 13 | many | TRBV6-4 | TGTGCCAGCAGTGACGAATCCTACAATGAGCAGTTCTTC | CASSDESYNEQFF
TRBD1 | TRBJ1-2 | 14 | few | TRBV3-1 | TGTGCCAGCAGCCAAGGGGGGACAGATTATGGCTACACCTTC | CASSQGGTDYGYTF
- | TRBJ2-7 | 15 | medium-sized | TRBV5-6 | TGTGCCAGCAGCCCGGTGGGCCAGACCCGACGCGAGCAGTACTTC | CASSPVGQTRREQYF
- | TRBJ2-7 | 12 | - | TRBV20-1 | TGCAGTGCTAGAGCCCCAGGGGTCGAGCAGTACTTC | CSARAPGVEQYF